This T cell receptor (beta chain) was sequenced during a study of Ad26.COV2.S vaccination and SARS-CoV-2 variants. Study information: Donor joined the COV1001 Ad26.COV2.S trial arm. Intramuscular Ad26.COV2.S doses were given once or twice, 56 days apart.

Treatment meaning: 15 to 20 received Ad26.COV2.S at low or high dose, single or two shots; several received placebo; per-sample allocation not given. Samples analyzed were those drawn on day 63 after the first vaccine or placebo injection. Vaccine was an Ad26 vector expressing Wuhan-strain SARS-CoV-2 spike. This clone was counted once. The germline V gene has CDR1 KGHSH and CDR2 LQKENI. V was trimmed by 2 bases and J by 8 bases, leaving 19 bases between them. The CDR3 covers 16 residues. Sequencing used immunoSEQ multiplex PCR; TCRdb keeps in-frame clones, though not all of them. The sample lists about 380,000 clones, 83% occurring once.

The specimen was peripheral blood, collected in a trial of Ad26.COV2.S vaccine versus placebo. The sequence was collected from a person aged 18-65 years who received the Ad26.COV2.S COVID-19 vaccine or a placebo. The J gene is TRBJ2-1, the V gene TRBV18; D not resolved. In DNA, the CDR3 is TGTGCCAGCTCACCATATGCGGCCACCACTGTCCATGAGCAGTTCTTC. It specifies CASSPYAATTVHEQFF. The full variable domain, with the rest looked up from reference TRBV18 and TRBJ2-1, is NAGVMQNPRHLVRRRGQEARLRCSPMKGHSHVYWYRQLPEEGLKFMVYLQKENIIDESGMPKERFSAEFPKEGPSILRIQQVVRGDSAAYFCASSPYAATTVHEQFFGPGTRLTVL.